Following are 4 T cell receptor beta chains from one sample sequenced in a study of blood T cells in healthy people across ages. A second about 7 to 11 cycle PCR used barcoded and J-beta primers. TCRdb used MiXCR to reprocess the 5' RACE reads, holding one entry per CDR3 protein. The sample has over 750,000 distinct CDR3 sequences, more than 20% seen once. These same records also appear under a second study, on T cells of mothers and their children.

The specimen was blood. All receptors come from a boy aged 5-17 years in good health.

V usage is TRBV12-3 or TRBV12-4 and J usage is TRBJ2-7, with D possibly being TRBD2 (7 bases). Trimming pared 3 bases from V and 5 bases from J, leaving 20 bases between. This CDR3 has 16 amino acids. Here the CDR3 reads CASSFTRLAGVDEQYF. The CDR3 nucleotides read TGTGCCAGCAGTTTTACCCGACTAGCAGGGGTGGACGAGCAGTACTTC.

V usage is TRBV2 and J usage is TRBJ2-7; 10 bases line up with TRBD1. The CDR3 is 14 amino acids. Looked up from germline, CDR1 is SNHLY and CDR2 is FYNNEI. V was pared by 6 bases and J by 2 bases, with 4 bases of the junction left unmatched. The CDR3: CASRTGTGAYEQYF. CDR3 nucleotides: TGTGCCAGCAGAACCGGGACAGGGGCCTACGAGCAGTACTTC.

This clonotype was recorded a few times. The rearrangement links TRBV20-1 to TRBJ2-1, with no clear D. The CDR3 has 11 amino acids. The germline V and J ends were trimmed by 5 bases and 8 bases, with 10 bases remaining between them. Germline V gene sequence: CDR1 DFQATT, CDR2 SNEGSKA (reference sequence). CDR3 nucleotide sequence: TGCAGTGCTCCCCGTGCGGATGAGCAGTTCTTC. Amino acids: CSAPRADEQFF.

This clonotype occurred a few times. The chain couples TRBV7-3 to TRBJ2-1, with TRBD2 identical over 9 bases. V shed 1 base and J 3 bases; nucleotides not matched to a gene: 7. The CDR3 totals 17 residues. The germline gives CDR1 SGHTA, CDR2 FQGTGA. CDR3 sequence (DNA): TGTGCCAGCAGCTTAAGATCTGGCGGGAGGGGCTACAATGAGCAGTTCTTC. This codes for CASSLRSGGRGYNEQFF.